The rows below give T cell receptor beta chains drawn from one sample of a study of blood T cell repertoires in COVID-19. Profiled with immunoSEQ multiplex PCR; TCRdb holds only in-frame clones, not every one. The sample contains about 280,000 clones, around 90% of which appear only once. The sample was peripheral blood. These receptors all stem from a woman in her forties who had recovered from COVID-19. The CDR3 runs from the conserved cysteine through the conserved F or W. Each record gives: D gene, V gene, J gene, clone size, CDR3 DNA, CDR3 protein. A D gene is named only where the DNA matches it firmly. Only part of the rows carry a size: once, few, many, or a class if the clone is expanded.

-	TRBV28	TRBJ2-7	-	TGTGCCAGCAGCATTAGCGGATCCGAGGGCTACGAGCAGTACTTC	CASSISGSEGYEQYF
-	TRBV11-3	TRBJ2-5	-	TGTGCCAGCAGCGCCCGAGGAGGAGGTGAGACCCAGTACTTC	CASSARGGGETQYF
-	TRBV23-1	TRBJ1-2	-	TGCGGCCTCAGACAGCCCAGCTATGGCTACACCTTC	CGLRQPSYGYTF
TRBD2	TRBV10-3	TRBJ2-3	-	TGTGCCATCAGTGAGAGGGGACTAGCCGGAGATACGCAGTATTTT	CAISERGLAGDTQYF
-	TRBV27	TRBJ1-5	-	TGTGCCAGCAGTGCCAAGACACGACAGCCCCAGCATTTT	CASSAKTRQPQHF
-	TRBV12-3/TRBV12-4	TRBJ2-5	-	TGTGCCAGCAGAATCCAGGGTATAGAGACCCAGTACTTC	CASRIQGIETQYF
-	TRBV25-1	TRBJ1-2	-	TGTGCCAGCAGTGAATATTATGAGGGCACAAGGTATGGCTACACCTTC	CASSEYYEGTRYGYTF
TRBD1	TRBV6-5	TRBJ1-5	-	TGTGCCAGCAGATTATCAGGGGGCAGCAATCAGCCCCAGCATTTT	CASRLSGGSNQPQHF
-	TRBV10-1	TRBJ2-1	-	TGCGCCAGCAAACCCGCGGGATCCTACAATGAGCAGTTCTTC	CASKPAGSYNEQFF
TRBD2	TRBV9	TRBJ2-5	-	TGTGCCAGCAGCGTTCTCCCCGGGACTAAAGAGACCCAGTACTTC	CASSVLPGTKETQYF
-	TRBV18	TRBJ1-3	-	TGTGCCAGCTCACCCAGGGAGTCGGGACAAGGAAACACCATATATTTT	CASSPRESGQGNTIYF
TRBD1	TRBV14	TRBJ2-7	-	TGTGCCAGCAGCCACTTGGGACAGGGAGTGGGTTACGAGCAGTACTTC	CASSHLGQGVGYEQYF
TRBD2	TRBV11-2	TRBJ2-1	-	TGTGCCAGCACCCTGGGACTAGCCGACAATGAGCAGTTCTTC	CASTLGLADNEQFF
-	TRBV5-1	TRBJ2-1	-	TGCGCCAGCAGCTTGGGGCAGGGTGGTGGCAATGAGCAGTTCTTC	CASSLGQGGGNEQFF
TRBD2	TRBV28	TRBJ2-2	-	TGTGCCAGCACCGAAGCGGGAGTTGTCACCGGGGAGCTGTTTTTT	CASTEAGVVTGELFF
-	TRBV6-5	TRBJ2-6	-	TGTGCCAGCAGTTACATGGGAGTCTCTGGGGCCAACGTCCTGACTTTC	CASSYMGVSGANVLTF
-	TRBV7-3	TRBJ2-6	-	TGTGCCAGCAGCGCCCAACGGGGAGCCGGGGCCAACGTCCTGACTTTC	CASSAQRGAGANVLTF
TRBD1	TRBV27	TRBJ1-5	-	TGTGCCAGCAGTTTCGACAGGGCTGCTCAGCCCCAGCATTTT	CASSFDRAAQPQHF
TRBD1	TRBV19	TRBJ1-1	few	TGTGCCAGTAGTAAGATTGGGACAGGGGAAGCTTTCTTT	CASSKIGTGEAFF
-	TRBV2	TRBJ2-2	-	TGTGCCAGCATGAGAGGCCGCTTGAGTACCGGGGAGCTGTTTTTT	CASMRGRLSTGELFF
-	TRBV30	TRBJ2-2	once	TGTGCCTGGAGTCTACTCGGGACCGGGGAGCTGTTTTTT	CAWSLLGTGELFF
TRBD2	TRBV5-1	TRBJ2-1	-	TGCGCCAGCAGCTTGGGAGGAGGAAGCGGGAGAGGGGACAATGAGCAGTTCTTC	CASSLGGGSGRGDNEQFF
-	TRBV19	TRBJ2-5	-	TGTGCCAGTAGTACCCTGACTAGGAATGCGGAGACCCAGTACTTC	CASSTLTRNAETQYF
TRBD1	TRBV5-1	TRBJ1-3	-	TGCGCCAGCAGGCAAGGACAGGGTGGTCTTGGAAACACCATATATTTT	CASRQGQGGLGNTIYF
-	TRBV19	TRBJ1-2	-	TGTGCCAGTAGTATCGGTTCTGGGCAGGGTACTGGCTACACCTTC	CASSIGSGQGTGYTF
-	TRBV2	TRBJ2-2	-	TGTGCCAGCACCCGCGGGCCCCAACCCAACACCGGGGAGCTGTTTTTT	CASTRGPQPNTGELFF
-	TRBV9	TRBJ2-3	-	TGTGCCAGCAGCCGCCGGGAGTACGGCACAGATACGCAGTATTTT	CASSRREYGTDTQYF
-	TRBV11-3	TRBJ2-3	-	TGTGCCAGCAGCTTAAAAAGCGGGCATGTCCGCGATACGCAGTATTTT	CASSLKSGHVRDTQYF
TRBD2	TRBV11-3	TRBJ2-3	-	TGTGCCAGCAGCTTGGGACTAGCGGGAGATACGCAGTATTTT	CASSLGLAGDTQYF
-	TRBV5-1	TRBJ2-7	-	TGCGCCAGCAGCGCGAGGAGCGGCCCCTACGAGCAGTACTTC	CASSARSGPYEQYF
-	TRBV2	TRBJ2-1	-	TGTGCCAGCACTCAGGGGACCTACAATGAGCAGTTCTTC	CASTQGTYNEQFF
-	TRBV27	TRBJ1-1	-	TGTGCCAGCAGTTTATCGGCAGGGGCCTCCACTGAAGCTTTCTTT	CASSLSAGASTEAFF
-	TRBV19	TRBJ1-2	-	TGTGCCAGTACCCTGGGGGGGGCGGATGGCTACACCTTC	CASTLGGADGYTF
TRBD2	TRBV5-5	TRBJ2-3	-	TGTGCCAGCAGCCCCAAGATTTGGACTAGCGGGACAGATACGCAGTATTTT	CASSPKIWTSGTDTQYF
-	TRBV28	TRBJ2-3	-	TGTGCCAGCAGCCCCCCTAGCACAGATACGCAGTATTTT	CASSPPSTDTQYF
TRBD1	TRBV5-1	TRBJ2-7	-	TGCGCCAGCAGCCCTCACCCGACAGGGGATATCTACGAGCAGTACTTC	CASSPHPTGDIYEQYF
-	TRBV6-5	TRBJ1-1	-	TGTGCCAGCAGTTACAATCGGGTGATCGGGAACACTGAAGCTTTCTTT	CASSYNRVIGNTEAFF
TRBD2	TRBV7-9	TRBJ2-2	-	TGTGCCAGCAGCTTCGCTCCTAGCGGGAGTACCGGGGAGCTGTTTTTT	CASSFAPSGSTGELFF
TRBD2	TRBV19	TRBJ2-1	-	TGTGCCGGGACAACCGGTCGGCTAGCGGGTTATGAGCAGTTCTTC	CAGTTGRLAGYEQFF
TRBD1	TRBV28	TRBJ2-1	-	TGTGCCAGCAGTTTGGTCAACAGGGGGCTTGGCGATGAGCAGTTCTTC	CASSLVNRGLGDEQFF
TRBD2	TRBV4-1	TRBJ2-3	-	TGCGCCAGCAGCCAGGCGACTAGCGGGAGTACAGATACGCAGTATTTT	CASSQATSGSTDTQYF
TRBD1	TRBV7-9	TRBJ1-4	-	TGTGCCAGCAGCGGGACAGGGGATAATGAAAAACTGTTTTTT	CASSGTGDNEKLFF
TRBD1	TRBV18	TRBJ1-1	-	TGTGCCAGCTCACCCGGACAGGACTTCCTAGCTTTCTTT	CASSPGQDFLAFF